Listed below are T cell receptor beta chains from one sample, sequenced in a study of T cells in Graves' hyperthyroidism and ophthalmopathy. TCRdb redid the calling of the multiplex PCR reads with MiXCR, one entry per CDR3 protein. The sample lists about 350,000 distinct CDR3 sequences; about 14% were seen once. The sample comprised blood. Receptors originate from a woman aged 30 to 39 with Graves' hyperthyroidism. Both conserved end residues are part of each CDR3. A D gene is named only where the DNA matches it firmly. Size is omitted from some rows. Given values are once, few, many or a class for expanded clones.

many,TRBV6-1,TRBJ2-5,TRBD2,CASSAGTSGEETQYF,TGTGCCAGCAGTGCCGGGACTAGCGGGGAAGAGACCCAGTACTTC
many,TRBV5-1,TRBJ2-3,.,CASSLARDTDTQYF,TGCGCCAGCAGCTTGGCCAGGGACACAGATACGCAGTATTTT
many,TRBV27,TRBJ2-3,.,CASSFSMDTQYF,TGTGCCAGCAGTTTTTCGATGGATACGCAGTATTTT
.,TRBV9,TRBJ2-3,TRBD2,CASSPLAGDNTQYF,TGTGCCAGCAGCCCACTAGCGGGTGACAATACGCAGTATTTT
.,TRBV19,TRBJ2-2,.,CASSMEVGELFF,TGTGCCAGTAGTATGGAAGTCGGGGAGCTGTTTTTT
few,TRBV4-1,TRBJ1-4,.,CASSQDFGRGEKLFF,TGCGCCAGCAGCCAAGATTTTGGCCGGGGGGAAAAACTGTTTTTT
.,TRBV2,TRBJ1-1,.,CASRPSEGTGVFF,TGTGCCAGCAGGCCCAGTGAGGGCACGGGAGTTTTCTTT
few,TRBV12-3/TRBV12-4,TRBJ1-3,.,CASRPSGNTIYF,TGTGCCAGCAGGCCCTCTGGAAACACCATATATTTT
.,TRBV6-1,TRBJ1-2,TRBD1,CASSKRTGYNGYTF,TGTGCCAGCAGTAAGCGGACAGGGTACAATGGCTACACCTTC
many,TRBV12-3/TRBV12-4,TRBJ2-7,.,CASSRDSGYEQYF,TGTGCCAGCAGTCGGGACTCCGGGTACGAGCAGTACTTC
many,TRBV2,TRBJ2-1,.,CASRSAGPEQFF,TGTGCCAGCAGATCAGCAGGGCCTGAGCAGTTCTTC
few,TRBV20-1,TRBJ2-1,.,CSAKPGTAGYNEQFF,TGCAGTGCTAAGCCCGGGACAGCGGGCTACAATGAGCAGTTCTTC
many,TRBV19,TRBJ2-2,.,CASSIDLMGELFF,TGTGCCAGTAGTATAGATCTCATGGGGGAGCTGTTTTTT
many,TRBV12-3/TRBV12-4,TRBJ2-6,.,CASTGSGANVLTF,TGTGCCAGCACCGGTTCTGGGGCCAACGTCCTGACTTTC
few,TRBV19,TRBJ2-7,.,CASGDGGYYEQYF,TGTGCCAGCGGAGACGGCGGATACTACGAGCAGTACTTC
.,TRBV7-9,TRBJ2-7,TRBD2,CASSLAGGGRANEQYF,TGTGCCAGCAGCTTAGCGGGTGGCGGGAGGGCAAACGAGCAGTACTTC
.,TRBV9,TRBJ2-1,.,CASSVEGGFYNEQFF,TGTGCCAGCAGCGTAGAGGGCGGCTTCTACAATGAGCAGTTCTTC
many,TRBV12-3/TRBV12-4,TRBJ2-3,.,CASSLGERDTQYF,TGTGCCAGCAGTTTAGGGGAGAGAGATACGCAGTATTTT
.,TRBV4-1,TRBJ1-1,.,CASSHPQLNTEAFF,TGCGCCAGCAGCCATCCTCAATTGAACACTGAAGCTTTCTTT
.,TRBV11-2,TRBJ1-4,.,CASSLTGATNEKLFF,TGTGCCAGCAGCTTAACGGGAGCAACTAATGAAAAACTGTTTTTT
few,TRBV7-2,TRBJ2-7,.,CASSLLQSYEQYF,TGTGCCAGCAGCTTACTACAATCCTACGAGCAGTACTTC
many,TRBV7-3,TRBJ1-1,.,CASSLAPGVAFF,TGTGCCAGCAGCTTAGCACCGGGGGTGGCTTTCTTT
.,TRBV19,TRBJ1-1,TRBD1,CASRTGNMNTEAFF,TGTGCCAGCCGGACAGGCAACATGAACACTGAAGCTTTCTTT
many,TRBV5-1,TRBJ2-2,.,CATIDRPGELFF,TGCGCCACGATCGACAGACCCGGGGAGCTGTTTTTT
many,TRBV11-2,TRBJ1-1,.,CASSSNQGEVYTEAFF,TGTGCCAGCAGCTCCAATCAGGGTGAGGTTTATACTGAAGCTTTCTTT
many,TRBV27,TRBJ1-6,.,CASSLSAGSRDNSPLHF,TGTGCCAGCAGTTTATCGGCAGGGAGCAGGGATAATTCACCCCTCCACTTT
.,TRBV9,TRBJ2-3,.,CASSVGGRLDTQYF,TGTGCCAGCAGCGTAGGAGGGAGGCTCGATACGCAGTATTTT
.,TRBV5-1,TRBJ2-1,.,CASSLQPVEEQFF,TGCGCCAGCAGCCTACAGCCAGTAGAAGAGCAGTTCTTC
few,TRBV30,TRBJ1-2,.,CARTKGKGYTF,TGTGCCAGAACAAAAGGGAAAGGCTACACCTTC
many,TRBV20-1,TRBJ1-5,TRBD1,CSARDQQGMSNQPQHF,TGCAGTGCTAGAGATCAACAGGGGATGAGCAATCAGCCCCAGCATTTT
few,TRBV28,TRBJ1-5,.,CAGSFVYQPQHF,TGTGCCGGCAGTTTTGTCTATCAGCCCCAGCATTTT
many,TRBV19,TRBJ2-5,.,CASSSDRRKETQYF,TGTGCCAGTAGTAGCGACAGGCGAAAAGAGACCCAGTACTTC
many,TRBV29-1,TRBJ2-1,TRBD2,CSVRPRDYNNEQFF,TGCAGCGTCAGACCCCGGGACTACAACAATGAGCAGTTCTTC
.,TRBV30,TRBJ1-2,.,CAWSPIGTATVSYTF,TGTGCCTGGAGTCCTATAGGGACGGCCACGGTTAGTTACACCTTC
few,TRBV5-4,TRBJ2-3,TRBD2,CASSLGLAGGPRTQYF,TGTGCCAGCAGCCTGGGACTAGCGGGAGGACCCCGTACGCAGTATTTT
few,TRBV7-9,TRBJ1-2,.,CASSEGADLYGYTF,TGTGCCAGCAGCGAAGGAGCAGACCTCTATGGCTACACCTTC
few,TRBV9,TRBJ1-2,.,CASSGEGGGYTF,TGTGCCAGCAGCGGAGAGGGGGGTGGCTACACCTTC
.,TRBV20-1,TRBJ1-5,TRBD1,CSATTADRGYSNQPQHF,TGCAGTGCTACCACTGCGGACAGGGGATATAGCAATCAGCCCCAGCATTTT
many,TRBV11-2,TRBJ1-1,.,CASSLDRAGFSFF,TGTGCCAGCAGCTTAGACCGGGCAGGTTTTTCTTTCTTT
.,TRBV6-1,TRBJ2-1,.,CASSPSGPLREQFF,TGTGCCAGCAGCCCCTCGGGGCCGTTACGTGAGCAGTTCTTC
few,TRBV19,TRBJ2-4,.,CASSISERGGIQYF,TGTGCCAGTAGTATTTCCGAGCGAGGGGGCATTCAGTACTTC
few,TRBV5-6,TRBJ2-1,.,CASSFRGSGYNEQFF,TGTGCCAGCAGCTTCCGGGGGAGTGGTTACAATGAGCAGTTCTTC
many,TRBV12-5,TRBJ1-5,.,CASGLSWRPQHF,TGTGCTAGTGGTTTGTCCTGGCGGCCCCAGCATTTT
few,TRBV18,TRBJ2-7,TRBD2,CASSSLGGNEQYF,TGTGCCAGCTCATCCTTGGGAGGGAACGAGCAGTACTTC
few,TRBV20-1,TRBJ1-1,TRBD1,CSATDRGFKNTEAFF,TGCAGTGCTACCGACAGGGGATTTAAGAACACTGAAGCTTTCTTT